This entry concerns a single T cell receptor (beta chain). Trimming took 7 bases from V and 3 from J, leaving 22 bases between them. The CDR3 is made up of 17 amino acids. CDR1 SGHTA and CDR2 FQGTGA come from the germline V gene. This specimen comes from a study of blood T cell repertoires in COVID-19. On the study more broadly: The origin of the acute and convalescent COVID-19 samples was the United States, Italy and Spain. T cells, B-cell-depleted T cells, or PBMCs supplied cDNA or gDNA.

Source study methods: From reference gene primer amplification, estimates of nucleated cell counts were derived. Measured with immunoSEQ multiplex PCR; TCRdb has only the in-frame clones, and not every one. Clone size and V and J calls were adopted from that table, with D and trimming inferred from the DNA. The sample contains about 85,000 clones, 90% of which appear only once. Material for sequencing was peripheral blood. This sequence originates from a woman aged 80 or older with active or convalescent COVID-19. The chain employs TRBV7-3 and TRBJ2-4; D is undetermined. CDR3 sequence reads: CASTRSPQAGGKNIQYF. In DNA form, the CDR3 reads TGTGCCAGCACCCGATCACCGCAGGCCGGTGGCAAAAACATTCAGTACTTC. Supplemented by reference TRBV7-3 and TRBJ2-4, the full variable domain reads GAGVSQTPSNKVTEKGKYVELRCDPISGHTALYWYRQSLGQGPEFLIYFQGTGAADDSGLPNDRFFAVRPEGSVSTLKIQRTERGDSAVYLCASTRSPQAGGKNIQYFGAGTRLSVL.